Listed below are T cell receptor beta chains from one sample, sequenced in a study of graft-versus-host responses after intestinal transplantation. Antigen specificity for these receptors is unknown. Assay used: immunoSEQ multiplex PCR; TCRdb lists only in-frame clones, some missing. The top ten clones hold over 0.7% of a sample with roughly 100,000 clones, about 88% of them seen once. Specimen: unstimulated CD4+ T cells sorted from spleen or lymph node cells, collected before intestinal transplant. The receptors derive from a human donor who received an intestinal transplant. Each CDR3 is given with its conserved first and last residue. The order of the fields is clone size, D gene, J gene, V gene, CDR3 protein, CDR3 DNA. D genes are given only for firm matches. Only part of the rows carry a size: once, few, many, or a class if the clone is expanded.

NA NA TRBJ1-1 TRBV5-6 CASSRDTKNTEAFF TGTGCCAGCAGTCGAGACACTAAGAACACTGAAGCTTTCTTT
NA TRBD2 TRBJ2-5 TRBV6-6 CASSLSGRAGETQYF TGTGCCAGCAGTCTCAGCGGGAGGGCCGGGGAGACCCAGTACTTC
NA TRBD2 TRBJ2-5 TRBV4-1 CASSQDRGTSGGPIWETQYF TGCGCCAGCAGCCAAGATAGGGGGACTAGCGGGGGGCCAATATGGGAGACCCAGTACTTC
NA NA TRBJ2-5 TRBV18 CASSLPGFRIQETQYF TGTGCCAGCTCACTCCCCGGGTTCCGTATCCAAGAGACCCAGTACTTC
NA NA TRBJ1-4 TRBV4-2 CASSQEGATNEKLFF TGTGCCAGCAGCCAAGAGGGGGCAACTAATGAAAAACTGTTTTTT
NA NA TRBJ1-6 TRBV2 CASRGESINSPLHF TGTGCCAGCAGGGGGGAATCCATTAATTCACCCCTCCACTTT
NA NA TRBJ2-5 TRBV5-4 CASSLKAEETQYF TGTGCCAGCAGCTTGAAGGCAGAAGAGACCCAGTACTTC
NA TRBD2 TRBJ2-1 TRBV5-1 CASSLHLAESSYNEQFF TGCGCCAGCAGCCTTCATCTAGCGGAGAGCTCCTACAATGAGCAGTTCTTC
once NA TRBJ2-5 TRBV2 CASSVDRIETQYF TGTGCCAGCAGTGTAGACAGGATTGAGACCCAGTACTTC
NA TRBD2 TRBJ2-3 TRBV7-3 CASSPKRRGGGTDTQYF TGTGCCAGCAGCCCCAAAAGGCGGGGGGGCGGCACAGATACGCAGTATTTT
NA TRBD1 TRBJ1-1 TRBV5-4 CASSSGGGDTEAFF TGTGCCAGCAGCTCCGGAGGGGGCGACACTGAAGCTTTCTTT
NA TRBD2 TRBJ2-5 TRBV4-1 CASSQAKRGTQETQYF TGCGCCAGCAGCCAAGCTAAGCGGGGGACCCAAGAGACCCAGTACTTC
NA NA TRBJ2-7 TRBV30 CAWSSGYLSYEQYF TGTGCCTGGAGTTCCGGATACCTCTCCTACGAGCAGTACTTC
NA TRBD1 TRBJ2-1 TRBV4-1 CASSWSGTGYNEQFF TGCGCCAGCAGCTGGTCCGGGACAGGGTACAATGAGCAGTTCTTC
NA NA TRBJ2-7 TRBV18 CASSPTRGYEQYF TGTGCCAGCTCTCCCACTAGGGGTTACGAGCAGTACTTC
NA TRBD2 TRBJ2-3 TRBV5-5 CASSPNTLAGVADTQYF TGTGCCAGCAGCCCCAACACACTAGCGGGGGTTGCAGATACGCAGTATTTT
few NA TRBJ1-5 TRBV19 CASSIEFEGSQHF TGTGCCAGTAGTATAGAATTCGAGGGAAGCCAGCATTTT
NA NA TRBJ1-2 TRBV5-1 CASSHTTVGESYTF TGCGCCAGCAGCCATACCACGGTGGGGGAAAGCTACACCTTC
NA NA TRBJ1-5 TRBV7-2 CASSLFGNQPQHF TGTGCCAGCAGCTTATTTGGCAATCAGCCCCAGCATTTT
NA TRBD1 TRBJ1-1 TRBV15 CATSRDRVSNSEAFF TGTGCCACCAGCAGGGACAGGGTATCCAACTCTGAAGCTTTCTTT
NA NA TRBJ1-4 TRBV10-3 CAISDASTNEKLFF TGTGCCATCAGTGACGCATCAACTAATGAAAAACTGTTTTTT
NA TRBD2 TRBJ2-1 TRBV30 CAWIAQRGVSYNEQFF TGTGCCTGGATAGCTCAGCGGGGGGTGTCCTACAATGAGCAGTTCTTC
once TRBD2 TRBJ2-1 TRBV29-1 CSVTQSGRGLYNEQFF TGCAGCGTTACCCAAAGCGGGAGGGGACTCTACAATGAGCAGTTCTTC
NA NA TRBJ2-3 TRBV19 CASRRGLASTDTQYF TGTGCCAGTAGGAGGGGTCTGGCTAGCACAGATACGCAGTATTTT
NA NA TRBJ2-2 TRBV10-2 CASGFGELFF TGCGCCAGCGGATTCGGGGAGCTGTTTTTT
NA TRBD2 TRBJ2-3 TRBV5-4 CASSFGGGPSWADTQYF TGTGCCAGCAGCTTCGGCGGGGGGCCGTCCTGGGCAGATACGCAGTATTTT
NA NA TRBJ2-7 TRBV28 CASSSLGRTSSYEQYF TGTGCCAGCAGTTCGTTGGGCCGAACTAGCTCCTACGAGCAGTACTTC
NA NA TRBJ2-2 TRBV5-1 CASSLSASNTGELFF TGCGCCAGCAGCTTGTCGGCATCGAACACCGGGGAGCTGTTTTTT
NA NA TRBJ2-6 TRBV5-1 CASSLAGSSGANVLTF TGCGCCAGCAGCTTGGCAGGCTCTTCTGGGGCCAACGTCCTGACTTTC
NA TRBD2 TRBJ2-1 TRBV28 CASVPGLAYNEQFF TGTGCCAGCGTTCCGGGACTAGCGTACAATGAGCAGTTCTTC
NA TRBD1 TRBJ1-2 TRBV7-2 CASKVGGTGTNYGYTF TGTGCCAGCAAAGTTGGGGGGACAGGGACTAACTATGGCTACACCTTC
few TRBD2 TRBJ2-7 TRBV11-2 CASTLAGGRKPYEQYF TGTGCCAGCACCCTAGCGGGAGGGAGGAAGCCCTACGAGCAGTACTTC
NA NA TRBJ1-2 TRBV10-2 CASSSQGLLFFGISGGYTF TGCGCCAGCTCATCTCAGGGGCTGTTATTCTTCGGCATATCGGGTGGCTACACCTTC
NA TRBD2 TRBJ2-1 TRBV5-1 CASSPTSGGYNEQFF TGCGCCAGCAGCCCGACTAGCGGGGGATACAATGAGCAGTTCTTC
NA NA TRBJ1-5 TRBV5-1 CASSPKRQHNENQPQHF TGCGCCAGCAGCCCGAAAAGACAGCATAACGAAAATCAGCCCCAGCATTTT
NA TRBD2 TRBJ2-3 TRBV30 CAWSRGTSGRASTDTQYF TGTGCCTGGAGTCGCGGGACTAGCGGGAGGGCCAGTACAGATACGCAGTATTTT
few NA TRBJ2-7 TRBV6-1 CASSEGWSEPAYEQYF TGTGCCAGCAGTGAAGGTTGGTCAGAGCCTGCCTACGAGCAGTACTTC
NA NA TRBJ1-2 TRBV5-4 CASSSASGAHHGYTF TGTGCCAGCAGCTCGGCCAGCGGGGCGCATCATGGCTACACCTTC
few NA TRBJ2-5 TRBV10-3 CAISEPGGGQETQYF TGTGCCATCAGTGAACCAGGGGGGGGTCAAGAGACCCAGTACTTC
NA NA TRBJ2-7 TRBV6-5 CASSYPLWGEQYF TGTGCCAGCAGTTACCCCCTGTGGGGCGAGCAGTACTTC
NA TRBD1 TRBJ1-6 TRBV18 CASSPGTGYNSPLHF TGTGCCAGCTCCCCAGGGACAGGTTATAATTCACCCCTCCACTTT
NA NA TRBJ1-2 TRBV19 CASSMRGAGYTF TGTGCCAGTAGTATGAGGGGGGCTGGCTACACCTTC
NA NA TRBJ1-2 TRBV6-5 CASSWDRHGYTF TGTGCCAGCAGTTGGGACCGACATGGCTACACCTTC
NA NA TRBJ2-5 TRBV5-3 CARSHRTPEETQYF TGTGCCAGAAGCCATCGGACTCCCGAAGAGACCCAGTACTTC
NA TRBD2 TRBJ2-5 TRBV19 CASSWPSGSWRQETQYF TGTGCCAGTAGCTGGCCTAGCGGGAGTTGGCGGCAAGAGACCCAGTACTTC
NA NA TRBJ2-7 TRBV6-5 CASCTDGRGGREQYF TGTGCCAGTTGTACCGATGGCAGGGGAGGTCGCGAGCAGTACTTC
NA TRBD2 TRBJ2-3 TRBV11-2 CASSSTKRGRTDTQYF TGTGCCAGCAGCTCAACCAAGCGGGGGCGCACAGATACGCAGTATTTT
NA NA TRBJ2-7 TRBV5-4 CASSSQSRDSPYEQYF TGTGCCAGCAGCTCTCAATCAAGGGACTCCCCATACGAGCAGTACTTC
NA NA TRBJ1-1 TRBV4-1 CASSQDSTGLWTEAFF TGCGCCAGCAGCCAAGATAGTACAGGGTTGTGGACTGAAGCTTTCTTT
NA TRBD2 TRBJ2-3 TRBV13 CASSSRGRGTDTQYF TGTGCCAGCAGCTCCCGGGGGAGGGGCACAGATACGCAGTATTTT
NA NA TRBJ2-7 TRBV7-2 CASSFAVSYEQYF TGTGCCAGCAGCTTCGCGGTCTCCTACGAGCAGTACTTC
NA NA TRBJ1-2 TRBV7-9 CASSPDNYGYTF TGTGCCAGCAGCCCAGATAACTATGGCTACACCTTC
NA NA TRBJ1-4 TRBV5-4 CASSPTGSTNEKLFF TGTGCCAGCAGCCCAACAGGGTCAACTAATGAAAAACTGTTTTTT
NA NA TRBJ2-3 TRBV19 CASSVGTDTQYF TGTGCCAGTAGTGTCGGCACAGATACGCAGTATTTT
NA TRBD2 TRBJ2-7 TRBV2 CASSSLAGLNEQYF TGTGCCAGCAGCTCACTAGCGGGGTTGAACGAGCAGTACTTC
NA NA TRBJ2-5 TRBV6-5 CSVADLLFQETQYF TGTTCAGTGGCGGACCTACTCTTCCAAGAGACCCAGTACTTC
NA NA TRBJ1-2 TRBV7-2 CASSPEVGNGYTF TGTGCCAGCAGCCCGGAGGTGGGCAATGGCTACACCTTC
NA NA TRBJ1-6 TRBV11-2 CASSLYAGGSYNSPLHF TGTGCCAGCAGCTTATATGCGGGGGGCTCCTATAATTCACCCCTCCACTTT
NA NA TRBJ1-2 TRBV4-1 CASSQPWGNYGYTF TGCGCCAGCAGCCAACCCTGGGGCAACTATGGCTACACCTTC